These 22 T cell receptor beta chains share one sample of origin, sequenced in a study of blood T cells in healthy people across ages. Next came a second PCR, run for roughly 6 to 11 cycles, which used a sample-barcoded 5' primer along with a J-beta primer mix. TCRdb processed the 5' RACE reads anew with MiXCR; each CDR3 protein has one entry. The sample yields 1.5 million to 2 million distinct CDR3 sequences, 28% seen once. Specimen: blood. These TCRs come from a woman aged 25 to 39 in good health.

The rearrangement joins TRBV12-3 or TRBV12-4 to TRBJ2-1, with D possibly being TRBD2 (7 bases). Trimming removed 5 bases at V and 9 bases at J, with 14 bases between. The CDR3 runs 13 residues. The CDR3 DNA reads as TGTGCCAGCAGTCTGGGCGCGGGGGCTGAGCAGTTCTTC. Amino acid sequence: CASSLGAGAEQFF.

This clonotype was found a few times. The chain links TRBV25-1 to TRBJ2-1; unclear D gene. V was pared by 4 bases and J by 8 bases, with 6 bases between. CDR1 and CDR2 from the germline V gene are MGHDK and SYGVNS. CDR3 size: 11 residues. DNA for the CDR3: TGTGCCAGCAGTGGTTACCATGAGCAGTTCTTC. Its translation: CASSGYHEQFF.

A word on this clonotype: Here the CDR3 omits its conserved ending phenylalanine or tryptophan, so a read error is the likely source. The genes are TRBV12-3 or TRBV12-4 and TRBJ1-2; D is unclear. The V and J ends lost 1 base and 1 base respectively, with 1 base between them. The CDR3 is 12 amino acids. CDR3 nucleotides: TGTGCCAGCAGTTTAGTTAACTATGGCTACACCTGC. Encoded protein: CASSLVNYGYTC.

This clonotype was observed many times. The rearrangement links TRBV9 to TRBJ1-2, with D hard to call. Germline-derived CDR1 and CDR2 are SGDLS and YYNGEE. The V end lost 3 bases, the J end lost 1 base, and 7 bases lay between the germline ends. The CDR3 loop spans 13 amino acids. The CDR3 coding sequence is TGTGCCAGCAGCGCCATCGTTAACTATGGCTACACCTTC. Translated, it gives CASSAIVNYGYTF.

The CDR3 DNA follows: TGTGCCAGCAATAACAGGGGAAGTGATTGGAATGGCTACACCTTC. This gives the protein CASNNRGSDWNGYTF. The V and J genes are TRBV6-5 and TRBJ1-2, with 7 bases identical to TRBD1. CDR1 is MNHEY, CDR2 SVGAGI, per germline. The CDR3 has 15 residues. The V and J ends lost 7 bases and 6 bases, in that order; junction bases with no gene match: 14.

This clonotype was seen many times. This chain joins TRBV20-1 and TRBJ2-4; TRBD2 is a possible D gene (6 bases). This CDR3 region has 16 residues. The V end lost 2 bases, the J end lost 2 bases, and 16 bases lay between the germline ends. Germline V gene data show CDR1 as DFQATT and CDR2 as SNEGSKA (reference sequence). The CDR3 region has the DNA TGCAGTGCTAGATCTCCCGGAACTAGCACCAAAAACATTCAGTACTTC. This gives the protein CSARSPGTSTKNIQYF.

The V call is TRBV20-1, the J call TRBJ1-5; TRBD1 might be the D (6 bases). CDR3 length equals 13 residues. Between the trimmed V and J ends, which lost 3 bases and 3 bases, there was a span of 9 bases. Germline assignment: CDR1 DFQATT and CDR2 SNEGSKA (reference sequence). In nucleotides, the CDR3 is TGCAGTGCTAGGGGGGACAACAATCAGCCCCAGCATTTT. Translating it yields CSARGDNNQPQHF.

V is TRBV7-2 and J is TRBJ2-5; no firm D call. The end of the DNA aligns better with TRBJ2-7, so the J call may be wrong. CDR3 length: 13 residues. Germline V gene sequence: CDR1 SGHTA, CDR2 FQGNSA. The CDR3, as DNA: TGTACCAGCAGCTTATTTACGATCCACGAGCAGTACTTC. It translates to CTSSLFTIHEQYF.

This chain joins TRBV2 and TRBJ2-3, with D tentatively TRBD2 (5 bases). V gave up 7 bases and J gave up 2 bases, with 10 bases separating them. The CDR3 has 13 residues. CDR1 and CDR2 (germline): SNHLY, FYNNEI. In nucleotides, the CDR3 is TGTGCCAGCAATCGGGATTTCACAGATACGCAGTATTTT. It specifies CASNRDFTDTQYF.

This clonotype was observed at least ten times. This sequence joins TRBV6-5 and TRBJ2-7; the match to TRBD1 covers 7 bases. The CDR3 contains 14 residues. Trimming removed 5 bases from V and 0 bases from J; junction bases left unmatched: 4. Germline assignment: CDR1 MNHEY and CDR2 SVGAGI. CDR3 DNA: TGTGCCAGCAGTACGGACAGGATCTCCTACGAGCAGTACTTC. This sequence encodes CASSTDRISYEQYF.

The chain uses TRBV6-6 and TRBJ2-5; possibly TRBD1 for D (6 bases). Trimming cost V 5 bases and J 11 bases, with 15 bases left between them. Germline V lookup: CDR1 MNHNY, CDR2 SVGAGI (reference sequence). The CDR3 spans 12 residues. The CDR3 loop is CASSGGMNEQYF. DNA of the CDR3: TGTGCCAGCAGTGGGGGCATGAATGAGCAGTACTTC.

This clonotype was seen only a few times. The chain has TRBV20-1 and TRBJ2-4, with D perhaps being TRBD1 or TRBD2 (6 bases each). The J call may not be correct, given that the DNA end is closer to TRBJ2-7. CDR1 and CDR2 from the germline V gene are DFQATT and SNEGSKA (reference sequence). The CDR3 runs 15 residues. CDR3 residues: CSASLGGHLAYEQYF. Here the CDR3 DNA reads TGCAGTGCTTCATTGGGGGGACACTTGGCCTACGAGCAGTACTTC.

In its sample, this clonotype was seen many times. The junction departs from germline at one end; a sequencing error may be responsible. The chain carries TRBV4-3 and TRBJ2-1; perhaps TRBD2 as D (6 bases). CDR1 and CDR2 from the germline V gene are LGHNA and YSLEER. The CDR3 extends over 13 amino acids. CDR3 sequence reads: CASSQGLNNEQFF. The CDR3, as DNA: TGTGCCAGCAGCCAGGGACTTAACAATGAGCAGTTCTTC.

This chain joins TRBV19 and TRBJ2-2; D uncertain. Germline CDR1 is LNHDA and CDR2 is SQIVND (reference sequence). V was clipped by 3 bases and J by 1 base, with 9 bases between them. The CDR3 totals 15 residues. CDR3 sequence (DNA): TGTGCCAGTAGTATCGGGCGAGAGAACACCGGGGAGCTGTTTTTT. Protein sequence: CASSIGRENTGELFF.

This clonotype was detected many times. The chain employs TRBV25-1 and TRBJ2-5, with 7 bases identical to TRBD2. Unmatched junction bases numbered 4, after V lost 3 bases and J lost 3 bases. The CDR3 spans 14 residues. From germline, CDR1 is MGHDK and CDR2 SYGVNS. The DNA of the CDR3 is TGTGCCAGCAGTGAGCCAGGGAGGGAAGAGACCCAGTACTTC. Translating gives CASSEPGREETQYF. Full variable domain (rest looked up from reference TRBV25-1 and TRBJ2-5): EADIYQTPRYLVIGTGKKITLECSQTMGHDKMYWYQQDPGMELHLIHYSYGVNSTEKGDLSSESTVSRIRTEHFPLTLESARPSHTSQYLCASSEPGREETQYFGPGTRLLVL.

The chain links TRBV10-1 to TRBJ2-3; D unclear. Germline V lookup: CDR1 WNHNN, CDR2 SYGVQD (reference sequence). This CDR3 comprises 11 residues. V was pared by 10 bases and J by 2 bases, with 7 bases between. The CDR3 DNA is TGCGCCAACCCCAACACAGATACGCAGTATTTT. Translating gives CANPNTDTQYF.

The V gene is TRBV20-1, the J gene TRBJ2-5; a weak D match, TRBD2 (5 bases). The J call is in doubt because the DNA end fits TRBJ2-7 better. CDR1 is DFQATT and CDR2 is SNEGSKA in the germline V gene (reference sequence). This CDR3 comprises 15 residues. CDR3 sequence (DNA): TGCAGTGCTAGAGATCTCTCTCGAGGGAGTAGCGAGCAGTACTTC. Its translation: CSARDLSRGSSEQYF.

This clonotype has a handful of counts. The chain joins TRBV9 to TRBJ1-6, with a possible D match to TRBD1 (5 bases). Trimming pared 0 bases from V and 7 bases from J, leaving 11 bases between. Germline V lookup: CDR1 SGDLS, CDR2 YYNGEE. The CDR3 runs to 15 residues. CDR3 sequence (DNA): TGTGCCAGCAGCGTAGAGGGCAGGGAAAATTCACCCCTCCACTTT. It translates to CASSVEGRENSPLHF.

As regards this clonotype: This may be a read error, as it is one base from a much larger clone. This rearrangement joins TRBV10-3 to TRBJ2-1; D is uncertain. Germline V gives CDR1 ENHRY, CDR2 SYGVKD. V was clipped by 2 bases and J by 5 bases, with 7 bases between them. This CDR3 spans 13 amino acids. The CDR3 DNA reads TGTGCCATCAGTGAGGGCTTTCACAATGAGCAGTTCTTC. Encoded protein: CAISEGFHNEQFF.

The chain has TRBV7-9 and TRBJ2-5; possible D gene TRBD2, 6 bases. The germline V gene encodes CDR1 SEHNR and CDR2 FQNEAQ (reference sequence). V dropped 4 bases and J dropped 5 bases, with 14 bases sitting between them. The CDR3 is made up of 14 amino acids. The CDR3, as DNA: TGTGCCAGCAGCTCTCGCGTGGCGGGGGAGACCCAGTACTTC. Amino acids: CASSSRVAGETQYF.

This clonotype was seen only a few times. The rearrangement joins TRBV6-2 or TRBV6-3 to TRBJ2-5; no clear D gene. CDR1 and CDR2 (germline): MNHEY, SVGEGT. This CDR3 comprises 14 residues. V lost 6 bases and J 7 bases, leaving 18 bases between the germline ends. The CDR3 protein is CASSNPPAKATQYF. CDR3 nucleotide sequence: TGTGCCAGCAGCAACCCTCCGGCTAAGGCGACCCAGTACTTC.

The chain has TRBV5-1 and TRBJ1-2; D is undetermined. The V gene's germline CDR1 is SGHRS and CDR2 YFSETQ. V lost 0 bases and J 9 bases, leaving 12 bases between the germline ends. This CDR3 is 13 amino acids long. The CDR3 is CASSLDRSSSYTF. The CDR3, as DNA: TGCGCCAGCAGCTTGGACCGCAGCTCTAGCTACACCTTC.